Listed here are 28 T cell receptor beta chains from one sample, sequenced in a study of T-cell memory formation after mild COVID-19. Each CDR3 protein gets one entry after TCRdb re-called the 5' RACE reads with MiXCR. Of 200,000 to 300,000 distinct CDR3 sequences detected, about a sixth appear once; the ten largest clones hold roughly a fifth. Sequencing used PBMCs or a T cell subset sorted from them (not recorded which). Receptors were obtained from a man between 18 and 29 years old who had mild COVID-19 (a few samples of this study predate the infection). Cell type and time point are not known.

This clonotype was observed at least ten times. CDR3 nucleotides: TGCAGTGCTCGTGACAGGGTTAGAGGGGAAAAACTGTTTTTT. Residues: CSARDRVRGEKLFF. The chain has TRBV20-1 and TRBJ1-4, with 7 bases fitting TRBD1. V lost 5 bases and J lost 8; bases outside the gene matches: 11. The germline gives CDR1 DFQATT, CDR2 SNEGSKA (reference sequence). This CDR3 is built from 14 residues.

V usage is TRBV12-3 or TRBV12-4 and J usage is TRBJ2-2, with D perhaps matching TRBD1 or TRBD2 (5 bases each). The CDR3 is 15 residues long. Trimming removed 3 bases at V and 5 bases at J, with 13 bases between. The CDR3 sequence is CASSLGDMVTGELFF. DNA for the CDR3: TGTGCCAGCAGTTTGGGGGATATGGTGACCGGGGAGCTGTTTTTT.

The genes are TRBV20-1 and TRBJ2-5, with unresolved D. This CDR3 has 12 residues. Per germline, CDR1 DFQATT and CDR2 SNEGSKA (reference sequence). Trimming stripped 5 bases from V and 5 bases from J, with 12 bases between. The CDR3 DNA is TGCAGTGCTCCCGGGCTGGGGGAGACCCAGTACTTC. Encoded protein: CSAPGLGETQYF.

This clonotype was observed at least ten times. The V call is TRBV29-1, the J call TRBJ1-5; weak D call: TRBD1 (5 bases). The CDR3 has 13 residues. Germline lookup yields CDR1 SQVTM and CDR2 ANQGSEA. V was pared by 3 bases and J by 7 bases, with 13 bases between. CDR3 region: CSVEVRENQPQHF. The CDR3 DNA reads TGCAGCGTTGAGGTCAGGGAGAACCAGCCCCAGCATTTT.

Only a few counts were recorded for this clonotype. The chain joins TRBV12-3 or TRBV12-4 to TRBJ1-1, with D unresolved. The CDR3 spans 12 residues. Trimming shortened V by 6 bases and J by 1 base, and 6 bases separated the two germline ends. The chain's CDR3 is CASRDQNTEAFF. As DNA, the CDR3 is TGTGCCAGCAGGGATCAGAACACTGAAGCTTTCTTT.

This chain links TRBV12-3 or TRBV12-4 with TRBJ1-1, with no clear D. This CDR3 has 12 amino acids. The V end lost 3 bases, the J end lost 4 bases, and 6 bases lay between the germline ends. The CDR3 DNA sequence: TGTGCCAGCAGTTTCGGGCGCACTGAAGCTTTCTTT. It specifies CASSFGRTEAFF.

This clonotype came up a few times. The genes are TRBV5-5 and TRBJ2-1, with D perhaps TRBD1 (6 bases). The CDR3 is 14 residues long. V lost 4 bases and J lost 3, with 11 bases in between. Germline V gives CDR1 SGHKS, CDR2 YYEKEE (reference sequence). CDR3 DNA sequence: TGTGCCAGCAGCAAGGACAGCGTCTACAATGAGCAGTTCTTC. Its protein is CASSKDSVYNEQFF.

This clonotype was picked up a small number of times. The rearrangement uses TRBV4-2 and TRBJ2-7; 7 bases align to TRBD2. CDR1 LGHNA and CDR2 YNFKEQ come from the germline V gene. The CDR3 consists of 14 residues. V trimming: 5 bases; J trimming: 3 bases; junction bases outside the gene matches: 7. The CDR3 protein is CASSEAGTNYEQYF. In nucleotides, the CDR3 is TGTGCCAGCAGCGAAGCCGGGACTAACTACGAGCAGTACTTC.

This clonotype was seen a handful of times. This chain connects TRBV5-1 to TRBJ2-5; 10 bases map to TRBD1. Germline V gene lookup returns CDR1 SGHRS and CDR2 YFSETQ. V lost 4 bases and J lost 7; bases outside the gene matches: 10. CDR3 size: 15 residues. CDR3 region: CASSHRTGGVRTQYF. DNA for the CDR3: TGCGCCAGCAGCCACCGGACAGGGGGGGTTCGGACCCAGTACTTC.

This clonotype came up a few times. The CDR3 sequence is CASSPRKLGPRNEKLFF. CDR3 coding DNA: TGTGCCAGCAGCCCCAGAAAATTGGGGCCGCGTAATGAAAAACTGTTTTTT. This sequence joins TRBV12-3 or TRBV12-4 and TRBJ1-4; the D gene is possibly TRBD1 (5 bases). The length of the CDR3 is 17 residues. Trimming cost V 6 bases and J 4 bases, with 21 bases left between them.

This clonotype was observed a handful of times. J is TRBJ1-5 and V is TRBV6-5, with TRBD1 matching over 9 bases. The trim removed 5 bases at V and 7 bases at J, leaving 6 bases unmatched. Germline V gene lookup returns CDR1 MNHEY and CDR2 SVGAGI. The CDR3 has 14 residues. The CDR3 coding sequence is TGTGCCAGCAGTCCGACAGGGGGTAAACAGCCCCAGCATTTT. Translation: CASSPTGGKQPQHF.

The chain has TRBV6-5 and TRBJ1-5, with a weak D call TRBD1 (5 bases). Germline V gene sequence: CDR1 MNHEY, CDR2 SVGAGI. With 6 bases removed from V and 7 bases from J, the gap between germline ends came to 19 bases. The CDR3 runs to 15 residues. The chain's CDR3 is CASSLSAGRDQPQHF. The CDR3 region has the DNA TGTGCCAGCAGCCTCTCGGCAGGGAGGGACCAGCCCCAGCATTTT.

In this sample, this clonotype turned up a few times. V and J are TRBV3-1 and TRBJ2-3; TRBD1 or TRBD2 may be the D gene (5 bases each). The CDR3 has 16 amino acids. CDR1 LGHDT and CDR2 YNNKEL come from the germline V gene (reference sequence). V shed 3 bases and J shed 2 bases, with 15 bases lying between them. The CDR3 DNA follows: TGTGCCAGCAGCCAGGGAGTGGGACCCCCCACAGATACGCAGTATTTT. As protein: CASSQGVGPPTDTQYF.

This clonotype came up once. The chain is built from TRBV4-3 and TRBJ2-1; weak D call: TRBD2 (6 bases). The CDR3 runs 18 residues. The V and J ends lost 1 base and 2 bases respectively, with 18 bases between them. The germline gives CDR1 LGHNA, CDR2 YSLEER. CDR3 loop: CASSQGRGWRGAYNEQFF. CDR3 in DNA: TGCGCCAGCAGCCAAGGGAGGGGCTGGCGGGGCGCCTACAATGAGCAGTTCTTC.

The chain combines TRBV29-1 with TRBJ1-1; TRBD1 matches at 8 bases. The trim removed 5 bases at V and 2 bases at J, leaving 7 bases unmatched. In germline, CDR1 is SQVTM, CDR2 ANQGSEA. The CDR3 consists of 14 residues. CDR3 bases: TGCAGCGTTCCAAGTGGACAGGGTAACACTGAAGCTTTCTTT. Its protein is CSVPSGQGNTEAFF.

The sample holds a few counts of this clonotype. The chain uses TRBV6-5 and TRBJ1-2, with a possible D match to TRBD1 (5 bases). V gave up 3 bases and J gave up 2 bases, with 16 bases separating them. Germline loops: CDR1 MNHEY, CDR2 SVGAGI. This CDR3 is built from 16 residues. Written as DNA, the CDR3 is TGTGCCAGCAGTTATTCCGCAGGGTCCCTAAACTATGGCTACACCTTC. This codes for CASSYSAGSLNYGYTF.

The rearrangement joins TRBV4-1 to TRBJ1-2; maybe TRBD1 (6 bases). Germline V gene lookup returns CDR1 MGHRA and CDR2 YSYEKL. The ends were cut back, 3 bases at V and 4 bases at J, with 18 bases in the middle. The CDR3 is 16 amino acids. CDR3: CASSQTGGRTPYGYTF. CDR3 sequence (DNA): TGCGCCAGCAGCCAGACAGGCGGTAGGACCCCCTATGGCTACACCTTC.

This clonotype was observed at least ten times. The chain has TRBV19 and TRBJ1-6, with D uncertain. From germline, CDR1 is LNHDA and CDR2 SQIVND (reference sequence). The ends were cut back, 5 bases at V and 7 bases at J, with 9 bases in the middle. The CDR3 has 13 amino acids. The CDR3, as DNA: TGTGCCAGTAGTCTCACGGAGAATTCACCCCTCCACTTT. Translation: CASSLTENSPLHF.

This clonotype came up once. CDR3 coding DNA: TGTGCCAGCAGCCCCGCCCGGGACAGGGGACCGGCAGATACGCAGTATTTT. Translated, it gives CASSPARDRGPADTQYF. This chain connects TRBV11-2 to TRBJ2-3; 10 nucleotides agree with TRBD1. Per the germline V gene, CDR1 is SGHAT and CDR2 is FQNNGV. J lost 4 bases, V lost 5 bases, and 12 bases had no gene match. This CDR3 has 17 residues.

This clonotype was seen only a few times. The rearrangement links TRBV6-4 to TRBJ2-3; 9 bases align to TRBD2. Germline CDR1 reads MRHNA; CDR2 reads SNTAGT. The length of the CDR3 is 16 residues. Trimming at V came to 3 bases and at J to 2 bases, leaving 6 bases not matched to a gene. The CDR3 here is CASSEEAGGSTDTQYF. CDR3 DNA sequence: TGTGCCAGCAGTGAGGAAGCGGGGGGTTCCACAGATACGCAGTATTTT.

The V gene is TRBV5-1, the J gene TRBJ2-5; the D call may be TRBD1 or TRBD2 (5 bases each). Germline V gene sequence: CDR1 SGHRS, CDR2 YFSETQ. The CDR3 sequence is 15 residues long. V was pared by 5 bases and J by 2 bases, with 16 bases between. CDR3 in DNA: TGCGCCAGCAGGGACGTGTCGGGGACGCAAGAGACCCAGTACTTC. Its protein product is CASRDVSGTQETQYF. The whole variable domain, filled in from reference TRBV5-1 and TRBJ2-5, reads KAGVTQTPRYLIKTRGQQVTLSCSPISGHRSVSWYQQTPGQGLQFLFEYFSETQRNKGNFPGRFSGRQFSNSRSEMNVSTLELGDSALYLCASRDVSGTQETQYFGPGTRLLVL.

This CDR3 is CASSTALAENNEQFF. The CDR3 nucleotides read TGTGCCAGCAGCACGGCTTTGGCGGAGAACAATGAGCAGTTCTTC. The chain recombines TRBV11-2 with TRBJ2-1; D gene ambiguous. Germline assignment: CDR1 SGHAT and CDR2 FQNNGV. The CDR3 is 15 amino acids. The V and J ends lost 5 bases and 5 bases respectively, with 16 bases between them.

Only a few counts were recorded for this clonotype. This chain joins TRBV5-1 and TRBJ1-3; D not resolved. Germline loops: CDR1 SGHRS, CDR2 YFSETQ. The CDR3 runs to 15 residues. Between the trimmed V and J ends, which lost 0 bases and 2 bases, there was a span of 9 bases. The CDR3 reads CASSLEWGTGNTIYF. The CDR3 DNA sequence: TGCGCCAGCAGCTTGGAATGGGGAACTGGAAACACCATATATTTT.

At least ten counts were recorded for this clonotype. The chain combines TRBV7-2 with TRBJ2-5, with 12 bases lining up with TRBD1. V gave up 5 bases and J gave up 6 bases; unmatched junction bases: 25. The CDR3 totals 21 residues. From germline, CDR1 is SGHTA and CDR2 FQGNSA. The CDR3 loop reads CASSLNTNPGQGAQLRKTQYF. As DNA, the CDR3 is TGTGCCAGCAGCCTAAATACCAACCCGGGACAGGGGGCCCAGTTGAGAAAGACCCAGTACTTC.

This clonotype has at least ten counts. The V gene is TRBV6-2 or TRBV6-3, the J gene TRBJ2-1; a possible D gene is TRBD2 (6 bases). The germline V gene has CDR1 MNHEY and CDR2 SVGEGT. The CDR3 length is 11 residues. V was trimmed by 7 bases and J by 10 bases, leaving 11 bases between them. CDR3 coding DNA: TGTGCCAGCAACGGGGGAGTCGAGCAGTTCTTC. The encoded protein is CASNGGVEQFF.

The chain joins TRBV6-5 to TRBJ1-1; 7 bases map to TRBD1. The CDR3 contains 14 residues. Germline-derived CDR1 and CDR2 are MNHEY and SVGAGI. The trim removed 5 bases at V and 5 bases at J, leaving 8 bases unmatched. CDR3 coding DNA: TGTGCCAGCAGTGACAACAGGGGTTGGACTGAAGCTTTCTTT. This sequence encodes CASSDNRGWTEAFF.

The V gene is TRBV5-4, the J gene TRBJ2-3; no clear D. The CDR3 has 16 residues. The germline gives CDR1 SGHNT, CDR2 YYREEE (reference sequence). V was trimmed by 5 bases and J by 5 bases, leaving 21 bases between them. The CDR3 region is CASSSSWVSGLDTQYF. CDR3 DNA sequence: TGTGCCAGCAGTTCCTCGTGGGTGTCTGGGTTAGATACGCAGTATTTT.

This clonotype was recorded a few times. This rearrangement joins TRBV7-8 to TRBJ1-5; tentative D call: TRBD1 (5 bases). CDR3 length: 15 amino acids. Germline V gene data show CDR1 as SGHVS and CDR2 as FQNEAQ. Between the trimmed V and J ends, which lost 5 bases and 3 bases, there was a span of 14 bases. The CDR3 DNA sequence: TGTGCCAGCAGCCGCAGGGATGGGAACAATCAGCCCCAGCATTTT. As protein: CASSRRDGNNQPQHF.